By share, the clone carrying this TCR beta chain counts as medium-sized (0.01 to 0.1%). Multiplex PCR with BIOMED2 TRB-A/B primer pools amplified TRB rearrangements. Via MiXCR, TCRdb re-called the multiplex PCR reads, giving one row per CDR3 protein. The table includes about 3,100 distinct CDR3 sequences, 21% detected once. Blood genomic DNA input for TRB amplification was about 240-550 ng. These data are taken from a study of T and B cells in COVID-19 patients. V lost 0 bases and J lost 4, with 10 bases in between. The CDR3 has 14 residues. CDR1 and CDR2 (germline): SGHKS, YYEKEE (reference sequence).

This chain links TRBV5-5 with TRBJ1-1; maybe TRBD1 (6 bases). Sequenced input: blood. This TCR was recovered from a human donor with active COVID-19. The CDR3 is CASSLDGGPTEAFF. The CDR3 DNA follows: TGTGCCAGCAGCTTGGACGGGGGCCCCACTGAAGCTTTCTTT. The variable domain in full, completed from reference TRBV5-5 and TRBJ1-1, reads DAGVTQSPTHLIKTRGQQVTLRCSPISGHKSVSWYQQVLGQGPQFIFQYYEKEERGRGNFPDRFSARQFPNYSSELNVNALLLGDSALYLCASSLDGGPTEAFFGQGTRLTVV.